There are many counts of the clone carrying this T cell receptor (beta chain). Its specificity is not known. TCRdb re-called the 5' RACE reads with MiXCR, one entry per CDR3 protein. The sample carries 200,000 to 300,000 distinct CDR3 sequences, more than 3.5% recorded once. This record belongs to a study of T cells after yellow fever vaccination. Study-level findings and limits: A minor fraction of clonotypes spanned both CD4 and CD8 compartments. Contaminating bulk clonotypes could be abundant in FACS-sorted repertoires.

This CDR3 has 15 residues. V lost 4 bases to trimming and J lost 5 bases; unmatched junction nucleotides: 10. Germline CDR1 reads SGHKS; CDR2 reads YYEKEE (reference sequence). Specimen: PBMCs, collected 15 days after the yellow fever booster vaccination. V usage is TRBV5-5 and J usage is TRBJ2-5, with 8 bases aligning to TRBD1. The TCR originated in a young man who received the YFV17D yellow fever vaccine. CDR3 sequence: CASSQSPGGFETQYF. DNA for the CDR3: TGTGCCAGCAGCCAGTCCCCAGGGGGCTTTGAGACCCAGTACTTC. The full variable domain, rest sourced from reference TRBV5-5 and TRBJ2-5, is DAGVTQSPTHLIKTRGQQVTLRCSPISGHKSVSWYQQVLGQGPQFIFQYYEKEERGRGNFPDRFSARQFPNYSSELNVNALLLGDSALYLCASSQSPGGFETQYFGPGTRLLVL.